This T cell receptor (beta chain) was obtained from a study of T cell repertoires in cytomegalovirus infection. Notes on the study in general: In two of eight donors, the top clonotype was HLA-C-restricted CMV-specific.

This clonotype was counted a few times. Its antigen is still unknown. TCRdb recomputed calls from the reads with MiXCR, one row per CDR3 protein. The sample consists of 550,000 to 850,000 distinct CDR3 sequences, roughly a third of them appearing once. The sequenced sample was cultured PBMCs, obtained from culture after CMV antigen stimulation. The sequence was collected from a human donor in good health (CMV status not recorded). Some clones in this sample may be carry-over from other donors' samples.

In nucleotides, the CDR3 is TGTGCCAGCAGCTTAGTAGCGGGACCCAAGTACGAGCAGTACTTC. Encoded protein: CASSLVAGPKYEQYF. This chain links TRBV7-8 with TRBJ2-7; TRBD2 matches at 8 bases. CDR1 SGHVS and CDR2 FQNEAQ come from the germline V gene. CDR3 size: 15 residues. V shed 1 base, J shed 4 bases, and the junction held 6 bases outside the gene matches.